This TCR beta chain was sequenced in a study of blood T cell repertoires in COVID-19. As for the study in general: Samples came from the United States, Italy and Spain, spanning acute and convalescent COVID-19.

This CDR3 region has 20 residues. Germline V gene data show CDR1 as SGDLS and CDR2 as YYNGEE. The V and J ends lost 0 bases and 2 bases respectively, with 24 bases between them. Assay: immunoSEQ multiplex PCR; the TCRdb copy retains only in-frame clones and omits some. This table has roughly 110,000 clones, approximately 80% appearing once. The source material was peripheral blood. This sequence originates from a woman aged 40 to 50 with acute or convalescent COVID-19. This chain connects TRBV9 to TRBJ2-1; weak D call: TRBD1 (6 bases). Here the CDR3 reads CASSVVPVGRQQGPYNEQFF. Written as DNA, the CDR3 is TGTGCCAGCAGCGTAGTCCCAGTTGGTCGACAGCAGGGGCCCTACAATGAGCAGTTCTTC.